These 2 T cell receptor beta chains were all obtained from the same sample, sequenced in a study of early T cells in non-severe SARS-CoV-2 infection. TCRdb ran MiXCR on the 5' RACE reads and lists one entry per CDR3 protein. The sample includes 59,000 or so distinct CDR3 sequences, roughly 13% of them seen just once. The material sequenced was whole blood, taken at baseline. These receptors were obtained from an adult who was a healthcare worker with PCR-confirmed SARS-CoV-2 infection or an uninfected control (not recorded which).

In this sample, this clonotype turned up many times. V usage is TRBV20-1 and J usage is TRBJ2-3, with TRBD2 identical over 14 bases. Germline CDR1 reads DFQATT; CDR2 reads SNEGSKA (reference sequence). This CDR3 comprises 16 residues. Germline trimming cut 5 bases from V and 6 bases from J; bases unmatched to any gene: 10. CDR3 protein: CSASSTSGRAFDTQYF. The CDR3 region has the DNA TGCAGTGCTTCCTCGACTAGCGGGAGGGCCTTCGATACGCAGTATTTT.

The chain uses TRBV7-2 and TRBJ2-2; 7 bases are a match to TRBD1. There are 16 residues in the CDR3. Losses at the gene ends were 0 bases for V and 7 bases for J; bases not matched to a gene: 8. Per germline, CDR1 SGHTA and CDR2 FQGNSA. CDR3 residues: CASSLAWAGGGGELFF. As DNA, the CDR3 is TGTGCCAGCAGCTTAGCCTGGGCAGGGGGTGGCGGGGAGCTGTTTTTT.